The TCR beta chain under discussion was sequenced for a study of CD8+ T cells in alopecia areata (dated by TCRdb to between 2018 and 2020). Looking at the study overall: Treated patients were enrolled in an open-label pilot trial of oral tofacitinib at 5 to 10 mg twice daily for moderate-to-severe alopecia areata. The SALT score, which quantifies the percentage of affected scalp surface area, was used to measure disease severity in treated patients. RNA was obtained with the PAXgene miRNA kit for fixed scalp, the miRNeasy kit for PBMCs, and the RNeasy kit for mouse skin. Biopsies were taken from tofacitinib-treated patients at baseline and at 4 and 24 weeks of treatment, and a later scalp biopsy was taken in several of the tofacitinib-treated patients. To study T cell clonal expansion in alopecia areata, the researchers applied high-throughput TCRbeta sequencing to both the C3H/HeJ mouse model and human patients. TCRbeta CDR3 regions were amplified by immunoSEQ multiplex PCR with 35 Vbeta forward and 13 Jbeta reverse primers. Human TCRbeta sequencing covered scalp tissue and sorted CD4+ and CD8+ peripheral blood T cells from patchy and totalis/universalis alopecia areata patients and healthy controls. Scalp clonality was compared among normal scalp (n=4), patchy alopecia areata scalp (n=8), and alopecia totalis/universalis scalp (n=8). Tofacitinib was administered for 6 to 18 months, and 6 months of follow-up off drug were then conducted to assess delayed response and recurrence.

Libraries were made using the immunoSEQ multiplex PCR assay. RNA was extracted from all samples and reverse transcribed into cDNA as template for TCR sequencing. First-strand cDNA was synthesized with SuperScript III using a 2:1 mix of oligo-dT and random hexamers. A synthetic immune receptor repertoire was used to measure amplification bias, and any remaining bias was corrected computationally. In the original analysis: After raw reads were preprocessed to remove errors, the CDR3 was defined following IMGT conventions as running from the conserved cysteine to phenylalanine. Clonality was computed as 1 minus the Shannon entropy, with the entropy normalized by log2 of the number of productive unique TCRs. Scalp TCRbeta sequences were cross-referenced with sorted blood CD4 and CD8 repertoires so that the CD4 or CD8 identity of scalp clones could be inferred. Entries here come from immuneACCESS through TCRdb and include only in-frame sequences with V and J called. Some clones fail to appear in such tables; in the studies checked, an unresolved V gene covers under half of the shortfall, and the cause of the remainder is unknown. Clonal size and the V and J genes are those of that table, whereas D and trimming came from the DNA. The sample yields some 88,000 clones; roughly 46% were counted once. The leading ten clones occupy around 19% of the sample.

This specimen's time point label, interpreted: roughly 24 weeks on oral tofacitinib. Reading the label with the study, this specimen's treatment or condition is: oral pan-JAK inhibitor, 5-10 mg twice daily. Lesional scalp punch biopsies and peripheral blood were obtained from alopecia areata patients. PBMCs were separated by density centrifugation and stained for CD3, CD4 and CD8, after which CD4+ and CD8+ T cells were sorted on a FACSAria. A note on this clone: This clone's antigen is unknown. Qualities for individual bases were not recorded, and no much larger clone is one base off.

Study-wide conclusions, independent of this receptor: Shared TCR sequences between patients were less evident than in mice, which may be partly attributable to HLA diversity in the patient population. Many expanded lesional clones persisted in scalp and blood during tofacitinib treatment, which may partly explain relapse after stopping treatment. With tofacitinib, both scalp clonality and the number of expanded CD8+ clones among the top 100 scalp clones went down significantly. The treated cohort was small, with a single nonresponder, so links between baseline CD8+ expansion and response need larger studies. Compared with normal scalp, lesional scalp, particularly in alopecia totalis/universalis, had higher clonality and more expanded CD8+ clones, which suggests antigenic drive. Unlike mouse skin, where gammadelta T cells dominate, normal human skin contains resident alphabeta T cells that get sequenced too, which complicates analysis of the scalp TCR repertoire.

V sheds 4 bases and J sheds 6 bases, leaving 9 bases between their ends. Measured from the cysteine to the phenylalanine, the CDR3 is 12 residues long. Only CDR3 DNA remains: 36 bases, in frame from the first base. CDR1 and CDR2, looked up from the germline V gene (reference sequence), are SEHNR and FQNEAQ. The chain couples TRBV7-9 to TRBJ1-2, and perhaps TRBD1 as D gene, on 6 matching bases. Sequencing was performed on CD8+ T cells sorted from blood, taken at week 24, from a patient treated with tofacitinib. The sequence derives from a human donor with alopecia areata. The CDR3 region: CASSSGADGYTF. The nucleotides read TGTGCCAGCAGCTCAGGGGCGGATGGCTACACCTTC. Full variable domain (CDR3 extended with the reference TRBV7-9 and TRBJ1-2 proteins): DTGVSQNPRHKITKRGQNVTFRCDPISEHNRLYWYRQTLGQGPEFLTYFQNEAQLEKSRLLSDRFSAERPKGSFSTLEIQRTEQGDSAMYLCASSSGADGYTFGSGTRLTVV.